This T cell receptor beta chain was documented in a study of blood T cells in healthy people across ages (dated by TCRdb to the mid-2010s). Notes on the research overall: In model experiments, template switching captured roughly one uniquely barcoded TCR beta cDNA molecule for every two T cells. Donors were grouped into four age groups: young (average approximately 16 years), middle-aged (roughly 37), aged (around 62) and long-lived (approximately 75). Two additional independent replicas of 1 million unique cDNA reads from the same blood draw were analyzed for two donors (one aged 18 to 30 and one aged 80 or older). To avoid experimental bias, donors of different ages were randomly spread across the sequencing lanes. Age-related changes in TCR beta repertoire diversity were measured in the study by deep sequencing normalized with unique cDNA molecular identifiers.

The method was 5' RACE. Sequencing instrument: Illumina HiSeq 2500. A second PCR of about 6 to 11 cycles was performed with a sample-barcoded 5' primer and a J-beta primer mix. A template-switch 5' adaptor carrying 12 random nucleotides introduced a unique molecular identifier onto each TCR beta cDNA molecule. At least 3 million CDR3-containing paired-end reads were obtained from each sample. First-strand cDNA was synthesized from all RNA with the Mint cDNA synthesis kit, primed by a TRBC-specific oligonucleotide. Following uracil-DNA glycosylase treatment, all cDNA underwent a first 18-cycle PCR with the universal primers M1SS and BC2_uni_R. As for how the authors treated the data: For normalization, 1 million high-quality reads, each with a distinct molecular identifier, were randomly selected from each sample. Reads with shared molecular identifiers were discarded instead of being binned into consensus sequences. CDR3 identification, clonotype clustering and error correction used MiTCR with a Q25 quality threshold and the strictest error-elimination algorithm. A nonparametric unseen species model using Euler transformation provided a lower-bound estimate of total TCR beta diversity. TCRdb reprocessed the public reads (quality trimming at Q25 with fastp, clone calling with MiXCR) and kept in-frame beta chains. Each CDR3 protein appears once, grouped with its most common genes and DNA. Clone size and V and J calls follow TCRdb, not the original study. This sample lists hundreds of thousands of distinct CDR3 sequences; under 65% were detected once. The ten largest clones add up to about 13% of the sample.

The approximately 40 donors, aged about 6 to 95 years, were systemically healthy Caucasian individuals from Russia. Each donor gave 8 to 10 milliliters of peripheral blood, collected into EDTA-treated Vacutainer tubes. Ficoll-Paque density-gradient centrifugation was used to isolate PBMCs, with at least 6.5 million obtained per sample. Total RNA was extracted from PBMCs with Trizol reagent, with at least 5 micrograms obtained per sample. For every donor, flow cytometry on a PBMC aliquot measured the percentage of naive CD45RAhigh/CD27high T cells. As for this clonotype: The clone's antigen remains unknown. Base qualities are not provided; no much larger clone lies one nucleotide away.

Counted from cysteine to phenylalanine, this CDR3 has 13 amino acids. Of the read, only the CDR3 DNA is kept; its 39 bases are in frame from base 1. Trimming removed 1 base from V and 6 bases from J; the gene matches leave 1 base unexplained. CDR1 and CDR2 are drawn from the germline V gene (reference sequence): SEHNR, FQNEAQ. Results the study describes overall, beyond this receptor: Estimates of total diversity from one million sequenced T cells were regarded as lower bounds and underestimates. Bulk unsorted PBMC profiling prevented conclusive comparison of naive and antigen-experienced compartments. Compared with the aged group, the long-lived group had more naive CD4+ T cells, fewer expanded clones and increased TCR diversity, a pattern suggesting age selection. Observed TCR beta diversity per million T cells fell roughly linearly with age, and a significant reduction was already apparent by age approximately 40. There was a strong correlation between observed TCR beta diversity and the percentage of naive T cells measured by flow cytometry. The CMV infection status of donors was not known, potentially confounding age-related changes in expanded clonotypes.

The sequence links TRBV7-9 to TRBJ1-1; 8 bases in the middle match TRBD1. This TCR was sampled from an elderly woman in good health. The sample was blood. The DNA is as follows: TGTGCCAGCAGCTTAGAACAGGGGGCTGAAGCTTTCTTT. This yields the protein CASSLEQGAEAFF.